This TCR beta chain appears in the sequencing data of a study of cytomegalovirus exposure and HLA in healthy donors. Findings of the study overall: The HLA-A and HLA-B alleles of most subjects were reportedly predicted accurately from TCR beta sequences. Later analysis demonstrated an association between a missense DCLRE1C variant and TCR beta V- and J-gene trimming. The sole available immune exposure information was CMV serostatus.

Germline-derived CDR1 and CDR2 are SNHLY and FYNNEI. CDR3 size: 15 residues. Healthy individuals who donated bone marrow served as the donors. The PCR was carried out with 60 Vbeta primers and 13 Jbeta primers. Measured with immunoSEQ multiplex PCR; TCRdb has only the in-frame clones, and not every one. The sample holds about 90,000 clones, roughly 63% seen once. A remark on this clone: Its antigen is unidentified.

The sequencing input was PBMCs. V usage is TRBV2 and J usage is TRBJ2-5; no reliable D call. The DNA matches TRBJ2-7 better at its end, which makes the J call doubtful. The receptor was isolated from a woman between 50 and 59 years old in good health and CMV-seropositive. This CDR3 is CASSEALVPLYEQYF. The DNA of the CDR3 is TGTGCCAGCAGTGAAGCCCTAGTTCCTCTCTACGAGCAGTACTTC.